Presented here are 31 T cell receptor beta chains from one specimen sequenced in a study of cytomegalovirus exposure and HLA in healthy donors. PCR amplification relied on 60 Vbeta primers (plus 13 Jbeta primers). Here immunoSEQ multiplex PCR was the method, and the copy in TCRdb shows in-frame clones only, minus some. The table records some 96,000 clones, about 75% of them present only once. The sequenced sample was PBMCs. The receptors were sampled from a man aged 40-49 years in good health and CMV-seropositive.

CDR3 loop: CASRSDRTYGYTF. The DNA of the CDR3 is TGTGCCAGCAGATCCGACAGGACCTATGGCTACACCTTC. V and J are TRBV6-5 and TRBJ1-2, with TRBD1 as a possible D gene (6 bases). This CDR3 region has 13 residues. Between the trimmed V and J ends, which lost 6 bases and 4 bases, there was a span of 12 bases. Germline loops: CDR1 MNHEY, CDR2 SVGAGI.

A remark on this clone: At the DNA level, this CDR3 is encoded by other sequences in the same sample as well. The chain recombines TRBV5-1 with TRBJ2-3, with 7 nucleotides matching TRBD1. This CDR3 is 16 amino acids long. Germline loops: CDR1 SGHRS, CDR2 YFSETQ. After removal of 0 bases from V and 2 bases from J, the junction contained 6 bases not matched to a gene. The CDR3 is CASSLGGTAITDTQYF. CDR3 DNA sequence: TGCGCCAGCAGCTTGGGAGGGACAGCGATCACAGATACGCAGTATTTT.

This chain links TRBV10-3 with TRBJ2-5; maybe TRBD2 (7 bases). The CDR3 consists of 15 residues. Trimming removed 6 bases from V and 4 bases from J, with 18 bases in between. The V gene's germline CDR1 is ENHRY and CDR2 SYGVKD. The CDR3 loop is CAISLLGGATETQYF. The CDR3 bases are TGTGCCATCAGCCTCCTAGGGGGGGCCACAGAGACCCAGTACTTC.

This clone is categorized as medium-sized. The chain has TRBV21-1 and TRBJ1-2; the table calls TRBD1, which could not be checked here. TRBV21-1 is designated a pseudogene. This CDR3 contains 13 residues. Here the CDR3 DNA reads TGTGCCAGCAGCAACCTCGGACAGGGACTATACACCTTC. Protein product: CASSNLGQGLYTF.

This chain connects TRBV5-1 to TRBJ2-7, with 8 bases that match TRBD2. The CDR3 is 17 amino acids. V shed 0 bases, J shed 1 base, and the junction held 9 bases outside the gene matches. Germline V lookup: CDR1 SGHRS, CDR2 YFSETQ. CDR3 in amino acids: CASSLGPGSGTSYEQYF. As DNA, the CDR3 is TGCGCCAGCAGCTTGGGTCCCGGTAGCGGGACTTCCTACGAGCAGTACTTC.

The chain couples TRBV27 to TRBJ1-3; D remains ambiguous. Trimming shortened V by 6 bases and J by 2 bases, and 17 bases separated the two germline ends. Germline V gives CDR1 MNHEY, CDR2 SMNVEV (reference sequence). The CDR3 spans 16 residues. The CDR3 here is CASSLGRGSAGNTIYF. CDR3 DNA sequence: TGTGCCAGCAGCCTAGGCCGTGGCTCTGCTGGAAACACCATATATTTT.

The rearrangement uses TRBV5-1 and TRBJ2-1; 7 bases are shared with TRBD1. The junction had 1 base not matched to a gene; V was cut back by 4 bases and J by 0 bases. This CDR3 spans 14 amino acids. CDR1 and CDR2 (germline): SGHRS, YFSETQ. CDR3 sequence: CASSEGASYNEQFF. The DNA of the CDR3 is TGCGCCAGCAGCGAGGGGGCCTCCTACAATGAGCAGTTCTTC. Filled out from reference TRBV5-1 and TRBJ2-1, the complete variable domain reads KAGVTQTPRYLIKTRGQQVTLSCSPISGHRSVSWYQQTPGQGLQFLFEYFSETQRNKGNFPGRFSGRQFSNSRSEMNVSTLELGDSALYLCASSEGASYNEQFFGPGTRLTVL.

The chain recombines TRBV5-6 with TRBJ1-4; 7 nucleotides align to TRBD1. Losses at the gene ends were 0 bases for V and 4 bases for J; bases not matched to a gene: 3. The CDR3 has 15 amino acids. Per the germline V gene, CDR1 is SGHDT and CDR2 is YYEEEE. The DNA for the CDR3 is TGTGCCAGCAGCTTGGCCGGGACAGTTAATGAAAAACTGTTTTTT. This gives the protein CASSLAGTVNEKLFF.

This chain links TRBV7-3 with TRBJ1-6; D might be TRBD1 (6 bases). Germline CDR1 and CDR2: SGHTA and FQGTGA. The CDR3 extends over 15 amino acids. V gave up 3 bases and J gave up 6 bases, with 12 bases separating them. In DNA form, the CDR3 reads TGTGCCAGCAGCTTGGAGACAGGAGTTAATTCACCCCTCCACTTT. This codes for CASSLETGVNSPLHF.

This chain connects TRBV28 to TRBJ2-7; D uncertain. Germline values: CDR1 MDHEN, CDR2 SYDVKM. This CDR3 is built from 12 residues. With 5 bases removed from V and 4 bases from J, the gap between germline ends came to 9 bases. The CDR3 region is CASSQQYYEQYF. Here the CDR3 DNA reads TGTGCCAGCAGTCAACAGTATTACGAGCAGTACTTC.

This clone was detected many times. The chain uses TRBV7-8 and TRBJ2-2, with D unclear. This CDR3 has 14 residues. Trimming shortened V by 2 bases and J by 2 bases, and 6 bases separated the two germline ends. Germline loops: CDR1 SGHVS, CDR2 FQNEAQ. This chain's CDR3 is CASSLTANTGELFF. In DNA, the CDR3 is TGTGCCAGCAGCTTAACAGCAAACACCGGGGAGCTGTTTTTT.

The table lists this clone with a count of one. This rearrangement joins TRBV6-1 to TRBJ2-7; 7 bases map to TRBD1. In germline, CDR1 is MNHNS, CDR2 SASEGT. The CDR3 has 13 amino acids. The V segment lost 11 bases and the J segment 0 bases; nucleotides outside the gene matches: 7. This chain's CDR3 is CAAQGPNSYEQYF. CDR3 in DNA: TGTGCCGCACAGGGGCCCAACTCCTACGAGCAGTACTTC.

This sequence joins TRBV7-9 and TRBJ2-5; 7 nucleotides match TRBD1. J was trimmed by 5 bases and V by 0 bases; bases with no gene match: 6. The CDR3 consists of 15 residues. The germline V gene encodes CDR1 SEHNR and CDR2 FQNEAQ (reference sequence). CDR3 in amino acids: CASSLAGRGFETQYF. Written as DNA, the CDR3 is TGTGCCAGCAGCTTAGCGGGCAGGGGGTTTGAGACCCAGTACTTC.

The CDR3, as DNA: TGTGCCAGCAGCAAGGGGAGGGGACCGAACTATGGCTACACCTTC. Protein product: CASSKGRGPNYGYTF. J is TRBJ1-2 and V is TRBV21-1. TRBV21-1 has pseudogene status. This CDR3 is built from 15 residues.

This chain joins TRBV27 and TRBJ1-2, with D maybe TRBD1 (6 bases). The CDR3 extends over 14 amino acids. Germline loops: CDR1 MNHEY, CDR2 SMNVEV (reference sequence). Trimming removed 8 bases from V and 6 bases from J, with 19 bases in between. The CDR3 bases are TGTGCCAGCTCGAATACAGGGCGGTCAGATGGCTACACCTTC. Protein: CASSNTGRSDGYTF.

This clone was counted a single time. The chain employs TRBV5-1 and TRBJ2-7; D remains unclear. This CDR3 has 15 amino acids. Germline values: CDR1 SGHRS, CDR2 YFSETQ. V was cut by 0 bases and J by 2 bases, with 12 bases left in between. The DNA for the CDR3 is TGCGCCAGCAGCTTGGCCACAAGTGGTACCTACGAGCAGTACTTC. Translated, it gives CASSLATSGTYEQYF.

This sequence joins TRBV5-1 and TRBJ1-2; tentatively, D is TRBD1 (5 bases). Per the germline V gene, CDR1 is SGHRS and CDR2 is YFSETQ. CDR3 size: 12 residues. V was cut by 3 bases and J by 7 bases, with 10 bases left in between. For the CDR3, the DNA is TGCGCCAGCAGCTCCGGGACTGGTGGCTACACCTTC. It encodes CASSSGTGGYTF. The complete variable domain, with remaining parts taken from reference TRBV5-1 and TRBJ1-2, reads KAGVTQTPRYLIKTRGQQVTLSCSPISGHRSVSWYQQTPGQGLQFLFEYFSETQRNKGNFPGRFSGRQFSNSRSEMNVSTLELGDSALYLCASSSGTGGYTFGSGTRLTVV.

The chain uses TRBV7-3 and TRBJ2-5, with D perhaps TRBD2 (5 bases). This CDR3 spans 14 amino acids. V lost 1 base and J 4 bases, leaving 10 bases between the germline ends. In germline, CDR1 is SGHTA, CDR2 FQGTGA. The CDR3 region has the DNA TGTGCCAGCAGCTTAAACCCGGCGGGAGAGACCCAGTACTTC. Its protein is CASSLNPAGETQYF.

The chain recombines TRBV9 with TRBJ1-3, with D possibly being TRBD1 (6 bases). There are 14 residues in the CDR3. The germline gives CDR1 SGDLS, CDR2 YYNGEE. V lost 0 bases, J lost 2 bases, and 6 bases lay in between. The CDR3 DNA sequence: TGTGCCAGCAGCGTAGAGGGGGCTGGAAACACCATATATTTT. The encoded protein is CASSVEGAGNTIYF.

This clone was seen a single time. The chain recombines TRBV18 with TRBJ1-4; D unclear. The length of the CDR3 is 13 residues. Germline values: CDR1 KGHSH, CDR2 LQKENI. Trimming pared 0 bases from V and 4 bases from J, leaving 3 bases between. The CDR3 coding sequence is TGTGCCAGCTCACCACCTATTAATGAAAAACTGTTTTTT. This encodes CASSPPINEKLFF.

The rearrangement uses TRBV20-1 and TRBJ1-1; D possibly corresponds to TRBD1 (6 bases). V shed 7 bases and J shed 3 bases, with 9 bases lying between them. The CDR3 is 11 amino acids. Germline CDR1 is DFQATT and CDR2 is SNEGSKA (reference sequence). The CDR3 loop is CSGRGYTEAFF. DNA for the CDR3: TGCAGTGGAAGGGGGTACACTGAAGCTTTCTTT.

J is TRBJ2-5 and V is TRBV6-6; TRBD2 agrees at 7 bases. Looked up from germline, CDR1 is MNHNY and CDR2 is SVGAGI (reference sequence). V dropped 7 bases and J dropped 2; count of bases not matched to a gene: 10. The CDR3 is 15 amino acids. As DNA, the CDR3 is TGTGCCAGCATCCTACCGGGACTACCTCAAGAGACCCAGTACTTC. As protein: CASILPGLPQETQYF.

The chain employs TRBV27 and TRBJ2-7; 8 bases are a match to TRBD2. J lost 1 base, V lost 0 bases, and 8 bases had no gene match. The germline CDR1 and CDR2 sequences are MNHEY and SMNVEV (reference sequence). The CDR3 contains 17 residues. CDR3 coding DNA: TGTGCCAGCAGTTTATCCCATCTGAGCGGGGGTTCCTACGAGCAGTACTTC. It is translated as CASSLSHLSGGSYEQYF.

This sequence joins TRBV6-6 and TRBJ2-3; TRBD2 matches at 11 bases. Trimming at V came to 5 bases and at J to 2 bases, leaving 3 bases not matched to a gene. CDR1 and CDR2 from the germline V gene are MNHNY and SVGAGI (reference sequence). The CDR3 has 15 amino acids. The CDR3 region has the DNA TGTGCCAGCAGTGTGACTAGCGGGAACACAGATACGCAGTATTTT. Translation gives CASSVTSGNTDTQYF.

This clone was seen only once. CDR3 region: CASSRTGTGALNYGYTF. The CDR3 DNA is TGTGCCAGCAGCAGGACCGGGACAGGTGCCCTTAACTATGGCTACACCTTC. The chain carries TRBV11-2 and TRBJ1-2, with TRBD1 matching over 8 bases. V was pared by 5 bases and J by 1 base, with 12 bases of the junction left unmatched. Germline V gene lookup returns CDR1 SGHAT and CDR2 FQNNGV. This CDR3 spans 17 amino acids.

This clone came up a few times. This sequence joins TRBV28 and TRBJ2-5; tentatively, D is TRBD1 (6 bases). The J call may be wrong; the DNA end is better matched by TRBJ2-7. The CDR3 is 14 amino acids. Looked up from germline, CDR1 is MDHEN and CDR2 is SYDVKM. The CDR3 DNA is TGTGCCAGCAGTGTAGGGACAACACCCAACGAGCAGTACTTC. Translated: CASSVGTTPNEQYF.

CDR3 sequence reads: CATAIERYNEQFF. As DNA, the CDR3 is TGTGCCACCGCAATAGAACGGTACAATGAGCAGTTCTTC. The chain has TRBV15 and TRBJ2-1; D not certain. Germline loops: CDR1 LNHNV, CDR2 YYDKDF (reference sequence). The CDR3 runs to 13 residues. The V end lost 8 bases, the J end lost 4 bases, and 12 bases lay between the germline ends.

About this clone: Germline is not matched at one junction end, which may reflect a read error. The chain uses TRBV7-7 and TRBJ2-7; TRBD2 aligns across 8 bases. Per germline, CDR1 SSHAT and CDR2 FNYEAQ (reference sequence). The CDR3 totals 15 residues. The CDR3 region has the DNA TGTGCTAGCAGCTTAGCCGCGGGAGGCACCTACGAGCAGTACTTC. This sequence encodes CASSLAAGGTYEQYF.

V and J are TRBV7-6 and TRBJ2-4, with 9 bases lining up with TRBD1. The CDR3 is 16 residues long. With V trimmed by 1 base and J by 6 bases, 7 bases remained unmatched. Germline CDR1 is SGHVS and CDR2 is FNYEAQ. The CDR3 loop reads CASSLVTAGQGNIQYF. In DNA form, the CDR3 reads TGTGCCAGCAGCTTAGTTACAGCGGGACAGGGAAACATTCAGTACTTC.

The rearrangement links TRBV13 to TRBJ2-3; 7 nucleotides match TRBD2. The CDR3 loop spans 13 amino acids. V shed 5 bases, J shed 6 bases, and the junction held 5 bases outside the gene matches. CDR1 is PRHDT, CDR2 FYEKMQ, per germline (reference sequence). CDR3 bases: TGTGCCAGCAGCCTGCTAGCGGAGGATACGCAGTATTTT. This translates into CASSLLAEDTQYF.

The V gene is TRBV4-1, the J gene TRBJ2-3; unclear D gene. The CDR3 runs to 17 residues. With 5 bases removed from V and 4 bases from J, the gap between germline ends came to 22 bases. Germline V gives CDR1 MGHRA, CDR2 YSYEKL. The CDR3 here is CASSSWQAVHHPDTQYF. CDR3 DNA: TGCGCCAGCAGCAGCTGGCAGGCCGTTCATCACCCAGATACGCAGTATTTT.